This T cell receptor beta chain is from a study of T cells after yellow fever vaccination. Using its own MiXCR run on the 5' RACE reads, TCRdb lists one record per CDR3 protein. The data contain a few hundred thousand distinct CDR3 sequences, around 21% of them singletons. Concerning this clonotype: No antigen is known for it.

Trimming took off 5 bases at V and 1 base at J, with 5 bases between the two ends. Germline loops: CDR1 KGHDR, CDR2 SFDVKD. The CDR3 totals 12 residues. General study results and limits: The secondary response was weaker but peaked faster, day 5 versus 15. One caveat is that FACS-sorted repertoires could contain abundant clonotypes contaminating from the bulk population.

The chain links TRBV24-1 to TRBJ2-7; no firm D call. This specimen consisted of PBMCs, obtained 15 days after the yellow fever booster vaccination. This TCR came from a man aged 25 to 40 who received the YFV17D yellow fever vaccine. DNA of the CDR3: TGTGCCACCAGTGGCGCGTCCTACGAGCAGTACTTC. Translating gives CATSGASYEQYF.